The 27 T cell receptor beta chains presented below share a single source sample, sequenced in a study of CD8+ T cells in alopecia areata. Investigators isolated RNA and reverse transcribed it into cDNA to act as the sequencing template. Measured with immunoSEQ multiplex PCR; TCRdb has only the in-frame clones, and not every one. The sample carries approximately 140,000 clones, 87% recorded once. Sequenced here: CD8+ T cells sorted from blood, sampled at week 0. The receptors here all came from a human donor with alopecia areata.

This sequence joins TRBV6-1 and TRBJ2-3; 9 bases agree with TRBD2. V lost 6 bases and J lost 4; bases outside the gene matches: 8. CDR3 size: 15 residues. Germline V gene lookup returns CDR1 MNHNS and CDR2 SASEGT. CDR3: CASRVSSSGADTQYF. The CDR3 DNA sequence: TGTGCCAGCAGGGTTTCGTCTAGCGGGGCAGATACGCAGTATTTT.

V is TRBV4-1 and J is TRBJ2-7; possibly TRBD1 for D (5 bases). Germline V gives CDR1 MGHRA, CDR2 YSYEKL. Trimming cost V 0 bases and J 3 bases, with 12 bases left between them. CDR3 length: 15 amino acids. CDR3 nucleotide sequence: TGCGCCAGCAGCCAAGATAGGGGTAGAGACTACGAGCAGTACTTC. Translated: CASSQDRGRDYEQYF.

This clone was recorded once. The J gene is TRBJ2-2, the V gene TRBV19; a weak D match, TRBD2 (5 bases). There are 15 residues in the CDR3. Trimming left V 5 bases short and J 4 bases short, with 14 bases between. Looked up from germline, CDR1 is LNHDA and CDR2 is SQIVND (reference sequence). CDR3 bases: TGTGCCAGTAGTCTCGACAACGGAGGCACCGGGGAGCTGTTTTTT. Its protein is CASSLDNGGTGELFF.

The genes are TRBV5-4 and TRBJ2-7; D uncertain. V was clipped by 4 bases and J by 2 bases, with 10 bases between them. Germline assignment: CDR1 SGHNT and CDR2 YYREEE (reference sequence). The length of the CDR3 is 13 residues. CDR3 nucleotide sequence: TGTGCCAGCAGCAGAGATATACCCTACGAGCAGTACTTC. This translates into CASSRDIPYEQYF.

V is TRBV25-1 and J is TRBJ2-2; TRBD1 agrees at 11 bases. Germline CDR1 MGHDK, CDR2 SYGVNS. The V and J ends lost 3 bases and 5 bases, in that order; junction bases with no gene match: 5. There are 16 residues in the CDR3. CDR3 DNA sequence: TGTGCCAGCAGTGAGGACAGGGGGCATAGGACCGGGGAGCTGTTTTTT. Its protein is CASSEDRGHRTGELFF.

This sequence joins TRBV11-2 and TRBJ1-2; no clear D gene. V lost 5 bases and J 4 bases, leaving 20 bases between the germline ends. This CDR3 comprises 16 residues. Per the germline V gene, CDR1 is SGHAT and CDR2 is FQNNGV. CDR3 sequence: CASSPIIPARPYGYTF. The CDR3 nucleotides read TGTGCCAGCAGCCCTATCATCCCAGCTCGCCCCTATGGCTACACCTTC.

V gene TRBV2 combines with J gene TRBJ2-7; weak D call: TRBD1 (7 bases). From germline, CDR1 is SNHLY and CDR2 FYNNEI. This CDR3 comprises 19 residues. V lost 2 bases and J lost 0, with 23 bases in between. The CDR3 here is CASSERRGQVVSGSYEQYF. In nucleotides, the CDR3 is TGTGCCAGCAGTGAAAGGAGGGGGCAAGTGGTGAGCGGCTCCTACGAGCAGTACTTC.

This chain links TRBV7-9 with TRBJ2-7; 8 bases are a match to TRBD2. V lost 5 bases and J lost 3; bases outside the gene matches: 9. Germline V lookup: CDR1 SEHNR, CDR2 FQNEAQ (reference sequence). The CDR3 totals 15 residues. The CDR3 DNA is TGTGCCAGCAGCCAATACACTAGCGGACTCTACGAGCAGTACTTC. Translated: CASSQYTSGLYEQYF.

This clone was recorded only once. V gene TRBV5-1 combines with J gene TRBJ2-2; a weak D match, TRBD2 (5 bases). V shed 3 bases and J shed 5 bases, with 8 bases lying between them. The V gene's germline CDR1 is SGHRS and CDR2 YFSETQ. This CDR3 has 13 residues. CDR3: CASSWTGTGELFF. The CDR3 DNA is TGCGCCAGCAGCTGGACGGGAACCGGGGAGCTGTTTTTT.

This sequence joins TRBV5-1 and TRBJ2-7, with 7 bases aligning to TRBD1. CDR3 length: 11 amino acids. Germline assignment: CDR1 SGHRS and CDR2 YFSETQ. Trimming cost V 9 bases and J 5 bases; bases outside gene matches: 5. For the CDR3, the DNA is TGCGCCAATCAAGGGGGCGACGAGCAGTACTTC. Residues: CANQGGDEQYF.

The chain is built from TRBV19 and TRBJ2-7; a possible D gene is TRBD2 (6 bases). V lost 5 bases and J lost 6, with 8 bases in between. The CDR3 spans 11 residues. Germline V lookup: CDR1 LNHDA, CDR2 SQIVND (reference sequence). CDR3 in DNA: TGTGCCAGTAGTGTGGGAGGCGAGCAGTACTTC. Protein sequence: CASSVGGEQYF.

This chain links TRBV2 with TRBJ2-3; D is undetermined. The CDR3 has 13 amino acids. Germline V gene data show CDR1 as SNHLY and CDR2 as FYNNEI. V was shortened by 2 bases and J by 3 bases, with 6 bases between the two germline ends. The CDR3 DNA is TGTGCCAGCAGTGAAAGTGGGACAGATACGCAGTATTTT. This encodes CASSESGTDTQYF.

This rearrangement joins TRBV5-6 to TRBJ2-2, with 7 bases identical to TRBD1. After removal of 4 bases from V and 6 bases from J, the junction contained 3 bases not matched to a gene. The CDR3 is 13 amino acids. Germline values: CDR1 SGHDT, CDR2 YYEEEE. DNA for the CDR3: TGTGCCAGCAGCCTGACAGGGTCCGGGGAGCTGTTTTTT. Encoded protein: CASSLTGSGELFF. Using reference TRBV5-6 and TRBJ2-2 for the parts outside the CDR3, the full variable domain is DAGVTQSPTHLIKTRGQQVTLRCSPKSGHDTVSWYQQALGQGPQFIFQYYEEEERQRGNFPDRFSGHQFPNYSSELNVNALLLGDSALYLCASSLTGSGELFFGEGSRLTVL.

The V and J genes are TRBV11-1 and TRBJ2-7; TRBD1 matches 8 bases. V gave up 8 bases and J gave up 7 bases; unmatched junction bases: 10. The CDR3 is 13 amino acids. Germline V CDR1 and CDR2: SGHAT, FQDESV (reference sequence). The CDR3 spells CASRDRGLGEQYF. The CDR3 DNA follows: TGTGCCAGCCGAGACAGGGGACTTGGAGAGCAGTACTTC.

The gene calls are TRBV4-1 and TRBJ2-5; D uncertain. This CDR3 region has 14 residues. Germline values: CDR1 MGHRA, CDR2 YSYEKL. Trimming shortened V by 1 base and J by 4 bases, and 10 bases separated the two germline ends. The CDR3 DNA sequence: TGCGCCAGCAGCCAAGGGGATTTGGGAGAGACCCAGTACTTC. Translating it yields CASSQGDLGETQYF.

This clone was detected only once. The rearrangement links TRBV30 to TRBJ2-2; either TRBD1 or TRBD2 may supply D (5 bases each). V lost 7 bases and J 5 bases, leaving 11 bases between the germline ends. In germline, CDR1 is GTSNPN, CDR2 SVGIG (reference sequence). The CDR3 is 12 amino acids. CDR3 nucleotides: TGTGCCTACTTAGGGGAGACCGGGGAGCTGTTTTTT. Translating gives CAYLGETGELFF.

This sequence joins TRBV7-9 and TRBJ2-1; a possible D gene is TRBD2 (5 bases). V was shortened by 5 bases and J by 8 bases, with 13 bases between the two germline ends. This CDR3 contains 13 residues. Germline CDR1 reads SEHNR; CDR2 reads FQNEAQ (reference sequence). CDR3 protein: CASSTGGVDEQFF. The CDR3 DNA is TGTGCCAGCAGCACTGGAGGTGTCGATGAGCAGTTCTTC.

This rearrangement joins TRBV29-1 to TRBJ2-1; tentative D call: TRBD1 (5 bases). Between the trimmed V and J ends, which lost 3 bases and 9 bases, there was a span of 21 bases. Germline V lookup: CDR1 SQVTM, CDR2 ANQGSEA. CDR3 length: 15 amino acids. CDR3 sequence: CSVDDPQGRVGEQFF. The CDR3 DNA reads as TGCAGCGTTGATGATCCCCAAGGCAGGGTCGGTGAGCAGTTCTTC.

The CDR3 bases are TGCGCCAGCCGGGGGAGCGGCTACCTGGGCAATGAGCAGTTCTTC. It specifies CASRGSGYLGNEQFF. V is TRBV5-1 and J is TRBJ2-1; D may be TRBD2 (6 bases). The germline gives CDR1 SGHRS, CDR2 YFSETQ. The CDR3 contains 15 residues. Trimming removed 7 bases from V and 6 bases from J, with 20 bases in between.

The rearrangement uses TRBV19 and TRBJ2-7; possibly TRBD2 for D (5 bases). CDR3 length: 14 amino acids. Germline V gene sequence: CDR1 LNHDA, CDR2 SQIVND (reference sequence). V gave up 8 bases and J gave up 1 base, with 15 bases separating them. The CDR3 nucleotides read TGTGCCAGTCAGGCAAGCGGCGGATCCTACGAGCAGTACTTC. This translates into CASQASGGSYEQYF.

The chain links TRBV6-5 to TRBJ2-4, with 8 bases fitting TRBD1. The V gene end was trimmed by 10 bases and the J gene end by 4 bases; junction bases not matched to a gene: 12. Germline V CDR1 and CDR2: MNHEY, SVGAGI. This CDR3 comprises 15 residues. The CDR3, as DNA: TGTGCCACCACAGCACCGGGACAGGTGAAAAACATTCAGTACTTC. Translation gives CATTAPGQVKNIQYF.

This chain links TRBV29-1 with TRBJ2-7; no firm D call. From germline, CDR1 is SQVTM and CDR2 ANQGSEA. The CDR3 has 13 residues. V lost 3 bases and J 4 bases, leaving 13 bases between the germline ends. The CDR3 here is CSVEVGGDYEQYF. The CDR3, as DNA: TGCAGCGTTGAGGTGGGCGGCGATTACGAGCAGTACTTC.

The chain couples TRBV19 to TRBJ1-2; tentative D call: TRBD1 (5 bases). The CDR3 covers 14 residues. Trimming took 3 bases from V and 3 from J, leaving 11 bases between them. Per the germline V gene, CDR1 is LNHDA and CDR2 is SQIVND (reference sequence). The chain's CDR3 is CASSMGGDYYGYTF. The CDR3 DNA sequence: TGTGCCAGTAGTATGGGGGGGGACTACTATGGCTACACCTTC.

The chain combines TRBV6-6 with TRBJ1-2, with 9 bases lining up with TRBD1. CDR3 length: 14 residues. J lost 4 bases, V lost 6 bases, and 6 bases had no gene match. Germline V gives CDR1 MNHNY, CDR2 SVGAGI (reference sequence). The CDR3, as DNA: TGTGCCAGCAGAGGGACAGGGTTCGTCTATGGCTACACCTTC. Translation gives CASRGTGFVYGYTF.

The chain joins TRBV4-1 to TRBJ2-6; D unresolved. This CDR3 has 15 residues. Per germline, CDR1 MGHRA and CDR2 YSYEKL. V lost 3 bases and J 0 bases, leaving 6 bases between the germline ends. Written as DNA, the CDR3 is TGCGCCAGCAGCCAGGAGAGCTCTGGGGCCAACGTCCTGACTTTC. It codes for CASSQESSGANVLTF.

This clone appeared a few times. V gene TRBV7-9 combines with J gene TRBJ2-1; tentative D call: TRBD2 (6 bases). Trimming shortened V by 4 bases and J by 10 bases, and 11 bases separated the two germline ends. The CDR3 consists of 12 residues. From germline, CDR1 is SEHNR and CDR2 FQNEAQ (reference sequence). Here the CDR3 DNA reads TGTGCCAGCAGCTCGGGAGTACCCGAGCAGTTCTTC. Protein product: CASSSGVPEQFF.

V is TRBV5-1 and J is TRBJ2-5; D possibly uses TRBD1 or TRBD2 (6 bases each). Trimming took 4 bases from V and 11 from J, leaving 15 bases between them. This CDR3 contains 12 residues. Germline CDR1 SGHRS, CDR2 YFSETQ. For the CDR3, the DNA is TGCGCCAGCAGCCGACCGGAGGGGGAGCAGTACTTC. As protein: CASSRPEGEQYF.